The clone carrying this T cell receptor (beta chain) was found many times. What it binds is not known. The CDR3 extends over 17 amino acids. After removal of 2 bases from V and 2 bases from J, the junction contained 9 bases not matched to a gene. The germline V gene encodes CDR1 MNHEY and CDR2 SVGEGT. The sample comes from a study of Graves' ophthalmopathy and Graves' hyperthyroidism. Whole-study context: Prior to any treatment, peripheral blood was collected at the time of initial diagnosis. Findings of the study overall: Detection in blood was also observed for most expanded thyroid clonotypes above 0.001 frequency. Ophthalmopathy progression was predicted by the model at approximately 71% sensitivity and about 74% specificity.

Amplified TCR beta CDR3 regions were obtained using RNA transcripts as template. A first-round RT-PCR used HTBI primers, followed by a second-round multiplex PCR. TCRdb reprocessed the multiplex PCR reads via MiXCR and lists one record per CDR3 protein. The table lists 400,000 to 500,000 distinct CDR3 sequences, approximately 21% of them singletons, with 2.5% to 3% in the top ten. Hyperthyroidism is called stable when no ophthalmopathy develops within 18 months of follow-up. V gene TRBV6-2 or TRBV6-3 combines with J gene TRBJ2-7; the match to TRBD2 covers 10 bases. The sequence was obtained from a woman aged 18-29 years with stable Graves' hyperthyroidism. Input material: peripheral blood. In DNA, the CDR3 is TGTGCCAGCAGTTACCCAGAGCGGGAGGGCCTTACCTACGAGCAGTACTTC. Its translation: CASSYPEREGLTYEQYF.